These 22 T cell receptor beta chains originate from one sample sequenced in a study of T cells in Graves' hyperthyroidism and ophthalmopathy. RNA transcripts served as the template for amplifying TCR beta CDR3 regions. The TCR CDR3 first-round RT-PCR relied on the HTBI primer set. MiXCR, applied by TCRdb to the multiplex PCR reads, yields one record per CDR3 protein. The table lists about 500,000 distinct CDR3 sequences, about an eighth of them singletons. Source material: blood. The source of these receptors is a woman between 18 and 29 years old with Graves' hyperthyroidism.

This clonotype was picked up many times. This chain's CDR3 is CAWRGQGLGQPQHF. The CDR3 nucleotides read TGTGCCTGGAGGGGACAGGGTTTAGGTCAGCCCCAGCATTTT. This chain links TRBV30 with TRBJ1-5, with 9 bases lining up with TRBD1. Trimming at V came to 3 bases and at J to 6 bases, leaving 6 bases not matched to a gene. This CDR3 is built from 14 residues. Germline V gene data show CDR1 as GTSNPN and CDR2 as SVGIG (reference sequence).

In this sample, this clonotype turned up many times. The rearrangement joins TRBV29-1 to TRBJ2-3; TRBD2 matches 7 bases. Germline trimming cut 7 bases from V and 4 bases from J; bases unmatched to any gene: 5. CDR1 is SQVTM, CDR2 ANQGSEA, per germline. The CDR3 totals 12 residues. CDR3 residues: CSGGGVADTQYF. The CDR3 DNA reads as TGCAGCGGGGGGGGAGTCGCAGATACGCAGTATTTT.

This clonotype was found many times. The chain has TRBV11-1 and TRBJ1-2; D not resolved. CDR1 and CDR2 from the germline V gene are SGHAT and FQDESV (reference sequence). This CDR3 region has 14 residues. V was pared by 4 bases and J by 4 bases, with 13 bases between. CDR3 DNA sequence: TGTGCCAGCAGCTCCGACTTGAGGTCCTATGGCTACACCTTC. This encodes CASSSDLRSYGYTF.

The V and J genes are TRBV27 and TRBJ2-7, with 11 bases lining up with TRBD1. Germline CDR1 reads MNHEY; CDR2 reads SMNVEV (reference sequence). V was pared by 6 bases and J by 4 bases, with 8 bases of the junction left unmatched. This CDR3 is 15 amino acids long. The DNA for the CDR3 is TGTGCCAGCAGGGACAGGGGGCGCGTCCCATACGAGCAGTACTTC. It codes for CASRDRGRVPYEQYF.

This chain joins TRBV20-1 and TRBJ2-3, with 12 bases identical to TRBD2. The CDR3 consists of 14 residues. Per germline, CDR1 DFQATT and CDR2 SNEGSKA (reference sequence). CDR3 protein: CRATGGTSGHTQYF. CDR3 sequence (DNA): TGCAGAGCCACGGGGGGGACTAGCGGGCATACGCAGTATTTT.

V is TRBV7-8 and J is TRBJ2-7; the match to TRBD1 covers 10 bases. CDR3 length: 17 residues. The germline V gene encodes CDR1 SGHVS and CDR2 FQNEAQ. Trimming took 2 bases from V and 0 from J; bases not matched to a gene: 7. The CDR3 DNA sequence: TGTGCCAGCAGCTTATCACGGACAGGGGGAGCCTCCTACGAGCAGTACGTC. This codes for CASSLSRTGGASYEQYV.

This sequence joins TRBV5-8 and TRBJ2-7; no reliable D call. V was shortened by 2 bases and J by 7 bases, with 7 bases between the two germline ends. The length of the CDR3 is 11 residues. Germline assignment: CDR1 SGHTS and CDR2 YDEGEE. The CDR3: CASSLWAEQYF. The DNA for the CDR3 is TGTGCCAGCAGCTTATGGGCAGAGCAGTACTTC.

This clonotype was picked up many times. The chain links TRBV7-3 to TRBJ2-1; D not certain. V was trimmed by 6 bases and J by 4 bases, leaving 10 bases between them. Germline values: CDR1 SGHTA, CDR2 FQGTGA. The CDR3 has 13 residues. In DNA form, the CDR3 reads TGTGCCAGCAGTCCAGCACAGTACAATGAGCAGTTCTTC. Its translation is CASSPAQYNEQFF. Full variable domain (outside the CDR3, taken from reference TRBV7-3 and TRBJ2-1): GAGVSQTPSNKVTEKGKYVELRCDPISGHTALYWYRQSLGQGPEFLIYFQGTGAADDSGLPNDRFFAVRPEGSVSTLKIQRTERGDSAVYLCASSPAQYNEQFFGPGTRLTVL.

This clonotype occurred many times. The genes are TRBV2 and TRBJ1-6, with D unresolved. The ends were cut back, 2 bases at V and 9 bases at J, with 11 bases in the middle. From germline, CDR1 is SNHLY and CDR2 FYNNEI. This CDR3 has 14 amino acids. The CDR3 is CASSETVRGSPLHF. As DNA, the CDR3 is TGTGCCAGCAGTGAAACGGTTAGAGGTTCACCCCTCCACTTT.

This clonotype showed up many times. V usage is TRBV20-1 and J usage is TRBJ1-1, with 11 bases identical to TRBD1. V gave up 7 bases and J gave up 4 bases; unmatched junction bases: 8. The germline gives CDR1 DFQATT, CDR2 SNEGSKA (reference sequence). CDR3 length: 14 residues. DNA for the CDR3: TGCAGTGGAAGGACAGGGGGCTCGGGCACTGAAGCTTTCTTT. It encodes CSGRTGGSGTEAFF.

This clonotype came up many times. The chain has TRBV20-1 and TRBJ2-7; TRBD1 matches at 7 bases. Unmatched junction bases numbered 7, after V lost 6 bases and J lost 2 bases. Germline lookup yields CDR1 DFQATT and CDR2 SNEGSKA (reference sequence). There are 13 residues in the CDR3. The CDR3, as DNA: TGCAGTGCCAACGCAGGGGGTCCCTACGAGCAGTACGTC. Translated, it gives CSANAGGPYEQYV.

This clonotype showed up many times. This chain joins TRBV2 and TRBJ2-1; 11 bases are a match to TRBD2. The V segment lost 9 bases and the J segment 2 bases; nucleotides outside the gene matches: 3. CDR3 length: 14 amino acids. Germline V CDR1 and CDR2: SNHLY, FYNNEI. The CDR3 sequence is CARSSGRTYNEQFF. CDR3 nucleotide sequence: TGTGCCAGGTCTAGCGGGAGGACCTACAATGAGCAGTTCTTC.

In this sample, this clonotype turned up many times. V and J are TRBV20-1 and TRBJ2-7; D ambiguous. This CDR3 has 15 residues. Trimming pared 0 bases from V and 3 bases from J, leaving 15 bases between. Looked up from germline, CDR1 is DFQATT and CDR2 is SNEGSKA (reference sequence). This CDR3 is CSARDQAVGHYEQYF. CDR3 DNA: TGCAGTGCTAGAGATCAGGCAGTTGGTCACTACGAGCAGTACTTC.

This rearrangement joins TRBV5-5 to TRBJ1-5, with D possibly TRBD1 on 5 matching bases. The CDR3 sequence is 14 residues long. Between the trimmed V and J ends, which lost 3 bases and 7 bases, there was a span of 14 bases. Germline CDR1 reads SGHKS; CDR2 reads YYEKEE (reference sequence). In nucleotides, the CDR3 is TGTGCCAGCAGCTGGGGGAGGGTTGGGCAGCCCCAGCATTTT. Translation gives CASSWGRVGQPQHF.

This clonotype was observed at least ten times. The chain carries TRBV2 and TRBJ2-7; D possibly corresponds to TRBD1 (6 bases). Per germline, CDR1 SNHLY and CDR2 FYNNEI. Deletions cut 4 bases from V and 2 bases from J, with 12 bases between. The CDR3 is 14 residues long. The CDR3, as DNA: TGTGCCAGCAGTGGTACAGGGTCCCCCTACGAGCAGTACTTC. It specifies CASSGTGSPYEQYF.

This clonotype showed up many times. The CDR3: CAVSPGLTGELFF. The DNA for the CDR3 is TGTGCGGTGAGCCCGGGGTTGACCGGGGAGCTGTTTTTT. The chain has TRBV6-1 and TRBJ2-2; D may be TRBD2 (5 bases). The CDR3 is 13 residues long. Germline V gene sequence: CDR1 MNHNS, CDR2 SASEGT.

Only a few counts were recorded for this clonotype. This chain links TRBV6-5 with TRBJ2-1; D is possibly TRBD2 (6 bases). Between the trimmed V and J ends, which lost 2 bases and 9 bases, there was a span of 14 bases. The length of the CDR3 is 14 residues. Germline CDR1 is MNHEY and CDR2 is SVGAGI. The CDR3 DNA reads TGTGCCAGCAGTTACGGGTCAGCGGGCGCTGAGCAGTTCTTC. Translation gives CASSYGSAGAEQFF.

The V call is TRBV5-8, the J call TRBJ2-1, with a weak D call TRBD2 (7 bases). This CDR3 has 14 residues. CDR1 is SGHTS and CDR2 is YDEGEE in the germline V gene. V lost 0 bases and J 7 bases, leaving 11 bases between the germline ends. The CDR3 loop is CASSLASGTNEQFF. In nucleotides, the CDR3 is TGTGCCAGCAGCTTGGCCAGCGGGACAAATGAGCAGTTCTTC. Full variable domain (remainder filled in from reference TRBV5-8 and TRBJ2-1): EAGVTQSPTHLIKTRGQQATLRCSPISGHTSVYWYQQALGLGLQFLLWYDEGEERNRGNFPPRFSGRQFPNYSSELNVNALELEDSALYLCASSLASGTNEQFFGPGTRLTVL.

The table lists this clonotype with a few counts. The chain couples TRBV4-2 to TRBJ1-2; D is possibly TRBD1 (6 bases). The CDR3 covers 16 residues. Looked up from germline, CDR1 is LGHNA and CDR2 is YNFKEQ. V was clipped by 3 bases and J by 7 bases, with 21 bases between them. CDR3 coding DNA: TGTGCCAGCAGCCAGGCAATGATCAGGGGAGAGGGTGGCTACACCTTC. It specifies CASSQAMIRGEGGYTF.

This clonotype was observed a few times. The V call is TRBV18, the J call TRBJ1-5; 7 bases agree with TRBD1. CDR3 size: 17 residues. Looked up from germline, CDR1 is KGHSH and CDR2 is LQKENI. With V trimmed by 0 bases and J by 2 bases, 7 bases remained unmatched. The CDR3 reads CASSPPRQGGGNQPQHF. The CDR3 DNA sequence: TGTGCCAGCTCACCACCCCGTCAGGGGGGGGGCAATCAGCCCCAGCATTTT.

This rearrangement joins TRBV19 to TRBJ1-1; D uncertain. The CDR3 is 12 residues long. The V gene's germline CDR1 is LNHDA and CDR2 SQIVND (reference sequence). V shed 3 bases and J shed 11 bases, with 13 bases lying between them. The DNA of the CDR3 is TGTGCCAGTAGTATGGGCATTCCTCAGGCTTTCTTT. This gives the protein CASSMGIPQAFF. Combining the CDR3 with reference TRBV19 and TRBJ1-1 gives the whole variable domain DGGITQSPKYLFRKEGQNVTLSCEQNLNHDAMYWYRQDPGQGLRLIYYSQIVNDFQKGDIAEGYSVSREKKESFPLTVTSAQKNPTAFYLCASSMGIPQAFFGQGTRLTVV.

This clonotype has a handful of counts. The rearrangement uses TRBV3-1 and TRBJ2-4; D gene unclear. This CDR3 has 16 amino acids. Trimming left V 4 bases short and J 0 bases short, with 13 bases between. The germline V gene encodes CDR1 LGHDT and CDR2 YNNKEL (reference sequence). The CDR3 DNA sequence: TGTGCCAGCAGCCCGACCGCCACCCTAGCCAAAAACATTCAGTACTTC. Amino acid sequence: CASSPTATLAKNIQYF.